These 7 T cell receptor beta chains came from one sample sequenced in a study of shared clonotypes between healthy human individuals. Naive CD8 isolation took CD45RO-negative cells positively selected for CCR7 and excluded terminally differentiated effector memory CD45RA+ cells. Using immunoSEQ multiplex PCR, the repertoire was profiled, and TCRdb retains in-frame clones only, with some absent. The data hold some 1,900,000 clones, with about 95% observed a single time. Sequenced input: naive CD8+ T cells sorted from blood. The source of these receptors is a man aged 18 to 29 in good health.

The rearrangement uses TRBV27 and TRBJ1-5; D ambiguous. V was cut by 0 bases and J by 7 bases, with 13 bases left in between. The germline gives CDR1 MNHEY, CDR2 SMNVEV (reference sequence). This CDR3 region has 15 residues. CDR3 DNA sequence: TGTGCCAGCAGTTTATCTCCGGGAGGAGGACAGCCCCAGCATTTT. Protein: CASSLSPGGGQPQHF.

The rearrangement links TRBV6-5 to TRBJ1-2, with a weak D call TRBD1 (6 bases). The CDR3 runs 15 residues. V gave up 0 bases and J gave up 4 bases, with 12 bases separating them. Per the germline V gene, CDR1 is MNHEY and CDR2 is SVGAGI. The CDR3 loop reads CASSYSQGSAYGYTF. As DNA, the CDR3 is TGTGCCAGCAGTTACTCCCAGGGGAGCGCCTATGGCTACACCTTC.

The V call is TRBV7-9, the J call TRBJ2-1; TRBD2 matches 10 bases. V shed 8 bases and J 8 bases; nucleotides not matched to a gene: 12. Germline CDR1 is SEHNR and CDR2 is FQNEAQ (reference sequence). The CDR3 totals 15 residues. The CDR3 nucleotides are TGTGCCAGCGGCGAATATAGCGGGGGGATTGATGAGCAGTTCTTC. Protein: CASGEYSGGIDEQFF.

This sequence joins TRBV13 and TRBJ1-2; D may be TRBD1 (6 bases). Between the trimmed V and J ends, which lost 5 bases and 8 bases, there was a span of 27 bases. CDR3 length: 17 amino acids. CDR1 is PRHDT and CDR2 is FYEKMQ in the germline V gene (reference sequence). CDR3 nucleotide sequence: TGTGCCAGCAGCCAACGAGGGCAGGGGCTTACCAAGGGCGGCTACACCTTC. Translated: CASSQRGQGLTKGGYTF.

V gene TRBV30 combines with J gene TRBJ2-7; D is undetermined. Per the germline V gene, CDR1 is GTSNPN and CDR2 is SVGIG (reference sequence). This CDR3 is built from 12 residues. With 3 bases removed from V and 4 bases from J, the gap between germline ends came to 10 bases. The CDR3 is CAWSPQEYEQYF. DNA of the CDR3: TGTGCCTGGAGCCCCCAGGAGTACGAGCAGTACTTC.

This chain connects TRBV27 to TRBJ2-2; unclear D gene. The V gene lost 3 bases and the J gene lost 3 bases, with 14 bases spanning the gap. Germline values: CDR1 MNHEY, CDR2 SMNVEV (reference sequence). CDR3 length equals 16 residues. The CDR3 bases are TGTGCCAGCAGTTTTTCTTGGATTTGGGACACCGGGGAGCTGTTTTTT. Translated, it gives CASSFSWIWDTGELFF.

The rearrangement joins TRBV28 to TRBJ2-7; TRBD1 matches 8 bases. V lost 10 bases, J lost 2 bases, and 10 bases stayed unmatched. The CDR3 is made up of 14 amino acids. Germline V gene sequence: CDR1 MDHEN, CDR2 SYDVKM. CDR3 nucleotides: TGTGCCACGGTAGGGACAGGCGGAACCTACGAGCAGTACTTC. It codes for CATVGTGGTYEQYF.